This T cell receptor (beta chain) was identified during a study of T cells in Graves' hyperthyroidism and ophthalmopathy (dated by TCRdb to the late 2010s). With regard to the full study: Peripheral blood was collected at initial diagnosis, before any treatment. Prospective prediction of ophthalmopathy was tested in an independent validation cohort of some 19 hyperthyroidism patients and 15 to 17 patients who later progressed to ophthalmopathy. The approximately 100 discovery patients were randomly split 7:3 into training and test sets. The paper describes TCR Vbeta CDR3 sequencing of 120 to 150 peripheral blood samples, made up of under 50 ophthalmopathy patients, approximately 76 hyperthyroidism patients and roughly 17 progressor patients. Once sampling was done, hyperthyroidism patients were given methimazole at a starting dose of 30 mg daily, whereas ophthalmopathy patients were given high-dose intravenous methylprednisolone. To identify distinguishing TCR V-J signatures, a discovery cohort of 100 patients was used, comprising under 45 with Graves' ophthalmopathy and around 57 with stable Graves' hyperthyroidism. In addition, the study compared T-cell repertoires in thyroid tissue and in blood from five to seven Graves' hyperthyroidism patients.

CDR1 SEHNR and CDR2 FQNEAQ were looked up in the germline V gene (reference sequence). The CDR3 spans 14 residues, from the cysteine through the phenylalanine. The kept DNA is CDR3 alone, 42 bases in frame from the first base. V drops 5 bases and J drops 6 bases, leaving 13 bases in between. Beyond this particular receptor, the publication reports: During validation, the model predicted progression to ophthalmopathy a median of around 6 months ahead of onset, with around 71% sensitivity and about 72% specificity. Most expanded thyroid clonotypes (frequency above 0.001) were also detected in blood, suggesting blood repertoires may reflect thyroid immune responses. Ophthalmopathy was separated from stable hyperthyroidism by a 13 V-J signature model, with roughly 88% sensitivity and about 81% specificity obtained in cross-validation and 80%/75% obtained in testing. Sample size was not statistically predetermined, and investigators were not blinded to group allocation.

On this clonotype: The antigen it recognizes is unknown. Per-base quality was not reported, and no clone a single base away is much larger than it.

The TCR beta CDR3 regions were amplified from RNA transcripts. The first round of RT-PCR for the TCR CDR3 was performed with the HTBI primer set and the Qiagen OneStep RT-PCR kit. Libraries were constructed in a second round of multiplex PCR, after which size selection and purification were carried out. Paired-end sequencing of the libraries was performed with 100 bp reads on an Illumina HiSeq2000. The authors processed their data as follows. Raw data were processed with SOAPnuke, discarding reads with adapters, uncalled bases, mean Phred below 15, or no exact constant-primer or identifier match. COPE v1.2.5 was used to merge high-quality paired reads, and clonotypes were defined as unique nucleotide sequences. Clonotypes were aligned to IMGT TRBV, TRBD and TRBJ reference segments using MiTCR v1.1. The analysis was restricted to V-J combinations with a frequency above 0.0001, which together covered just over 98% of the repertoires. The TCS score was defined as the ratio of F50 (clonal expansion) to E x V (chaos), calculated using BLOSUM62-based TCRdist between CDR3 peptides within each V-J. Welch's t-statistics and random forest reduced roughly 540 V-J features to 13, which were used in a naive Bayes classifier (R e1071). TCRdb applied fastp at Q25 and MiXCR to the public reads, then kept only in-frame beta chains. Here each entry gathers all rows of one CDR3 protein and keeps the most common genes and DNA. TCRdb, not the authors, supplied the V and J calls. A total of about 640,000 distinct CDR3 sequences appear in this sample, 20% to 25% of them only once. Approximately 30% of the sample is held by the ten biggest clonotypes.

Ophthalmopathy patients had moderately to severely active disease, with a Clinical Activity Score of 3 or more, a NOSPECS grade of 4 or more, and a disease duration of less than 3 months. Exclusion was applied to patients with uncontrolled infections, other autoimmune diseases, pregnancy or lactation. Diagnoses relied on clinical symptoms, serum thyroxine and TRAb, thyroid ultrasound and orbital computed tomography. PBMCs were isolated from more than 9 ml of fresh peripheral blood by Ficoll-Paque density gradient centrifugation. Total RNA was extracted with Trizol reagent, and quality was checked on an Agilent 2100 Bioanalyzer.

The TCR comes from a man aged 30 to 39 with Graves' ophthalmopathy. The chain joins TRBV7-9 to TRBJ1-4, with no confident D gene call. Sequencing was performed on blood. Here is the DNA: TGTGCCAGCAGCATAGGTCGGCCGGATGAAAAACTGTTTTTT. This is translated as CASSIGRPDEKLFF.